Listed below are T cell receptor beta chains from one sample, sequenced in a study of T cells after yellow fever vaccination. Each CDR3 protein is one row after TCRdb ran MiXCR on the 5' RACE reads. The data hold 200,000 or so distinct CDR3 sequences, with 6% to 8% observed a single time. The input for sequencing was CD4+ T cells sorted from PBMCs, taken on the day of the yellow fever booster vaccination. The receptors were gathered from a man aged 25-45 years who received the YFV17D yellow fever vaccine. Each CDR3 is given with its conserved first and last residue. D genes are given only for firm matches. Size is omitted from some rows. Given values are once, few, many or a class for expanded clones.

TRBJ2-5 - - 16 TRBV7-2 CASSPGQGGIQETQYF TGTGCCAGCAGTCCCGGGCAGGGGGGGATCCAAGAGACCCAGTACTTC
TRBJ2-1 many TRBD2 16 TRBV4-3 CASSLQAGGPIDEQFF TGCGCCAGCAGCCTTCAAGCGGGAGGGCCGATAGATGAGCAGTTCTTC
TRBJ2-5 many TRBD1 13 TRBV5-1 CASSTGQGETQYF TGCGCCAGCAGCACCGGACAGGGGGAGACCCAGTACTTC
TRBJ2-7 few - 15 TRBV7-2 CASSLVSRENYEQYF TGTGCCAGCAGCTTAGTGTCCAGGGAGAATTACGAGCAGTACTTC
TRBJ2-3 few TRBD2 17 TRBV7-3 CASSLKPSGRRADTQYF TGTGCCAGCAGCTTAAAGCCTAGCGGGAGGCGGGCAGATACGCAGTATTTT
TRBJ2-7 - - 13 TRBV9 CASSVGGVDEQYF TGTGCCAGCAGCGTAGGAGGAGTTGACGAGCAGTACTTC
TRBJ2-5 many - 13 TRBV12-3/TRBV12-4 CASSSGEGETQYF TGTGCCAGCAGTTCGGGCGAGGGGGAGACCCAGTACTTC
TRBJ1-3 - - 16 TRBV7-2 CASSLRGTSSGNTIYF TGTGCCAGCAGCTTACGTGGGACCTCCTCTGGAAACACCATATATTTT
TRBJ2-2 - TRBD2 16 TRBV6-5 CASSIRLAGGVGELFF TGTGCCAGCAGTATAAGACTAGCGGGGGGGGTCGGGGAGCTGTTTTTT
TRBJ1-5 few - 14 TRBV5-4 CASSRQNSNQPQHF TGTGCCAGCAGCCGACAGAATAGCAATCAGCCCCAGCATTTT
TRBJ2-3 - - 17 TRBV28 CASSPLGDALMADTQYF TGTGCCAGCAGTCCCCTGGGGGATGCCTTGATGGCAGATACGCAGTATTTT
TRBJ2-5 - - 12 TRBV7-2 CASSLTVEAENF TGTGCCAGCAGCTTAACAGTGGAGGCCGAGAACTTC
TRBJ2-2 few - 13 TRBV6-2/TRBV6-3 CAGSGLNTGELFF TGTGCCGGATCGGGACTTAACACCGGGGAGCTGTTTTTT
TRBJ2-3 many - 17 TRBV4-3 CASSRTTSGLPTDTQYF TGCGCCAGCAGCCGGACTACTTCGGGACTCCCCACAGATACGCAGTATTTT
TRBJ2-1 many - 11 TRBV7-2 CASSQTTEQFF TGTGCCAGCAGCCAGACCACTGAGCAGTTCTTC
TRBJ2-1 - - 13 TRBV6-1 CASSRVIRGEQFF TGTGCCAGCTCCCGTGTCATCAGGGGTGAGCAGTTCTTC
TRBJ1-6 few TRBD1 15 TRBV5-1 CASSLTGQEASPLHF TGCGCCAGCAGCCTTACAGGACAGGAGGCTTCACCCCTCCACTTT
TRBJ2-5 many - 11 TRBV29-1 CSVPSGEAQYF TGCAGCGTTCCATCAGGGGAGGCCCAGTACTTC
TRBJ2-6 many - 15 TRBV6-4 CASSLEASGANVLTF TGTGCCAGCAGCCTCGAAGCCTCTGGGGCCAACGTCCTGACTTTC
TRBJ1-1 - TRBD1 13 TRBV20-1 CSAGGQGRTEAFF TGCAGTGCTGGCGGACAGGGACGCACTGAAGCTTTCTTT
TRBJ2-2 few - 15 TRBV6-1 CASSVPPANTGELFF TGTGCCAGCAGTGTCCCCCCCGCTAACACCGGGGAGCTGTTTTTT
TRBJ2-3 few TRBD2 19 TRBV3-1 CASSQDPRTSGDSTDTQYF TGTGCCAGCAGCCAAGACCCCCGGACTAGCGGGGACAGCACAGATACGCAGTATTTT
TRBJ2-1 few - 14 TRBV5-1 CASSLEGSLNEQFF TGCGCCAGCAGCTTGGAAGGGAGCCTCAATGAGCAGTTCTTC
TRBJ2-5 - TRBD2 17 TRBV7-2 CASSLGGAAGGQETQYF TGTGCCAGCAGCTTAGGGGGGGCAGCGGGAGGGCAAGAGACCCAGTACTTC
TRBJ2-3 - - 15 TRBV20-1 CSARSGPRSTDTQYF TGCAGTGCTCGCTCGGGACCCAGAAGCACAGATACGCAGTATTTT
TRBJ2-5 - - 18 TRBV4-1 CASSQGGSLTSYQETQYF TGCGCCAGCAGCCAAGGTGGGAGCCTGACATCGTACCAAGAGACCCAGTACTTC
TRBJ1-2 - - 15 TRBV7-2 CASSADRAPNYGYTF TGTGCCAGCAGCGCAGACAGAGCCCCTAACTATGGCTACACCTTC
TRBJ1-2 - TRBD1 14 TRBV19 CASRMTGSGYGYTF TGTGCCAGTAGGATGACAGGGTCGGGCTATGGCTACACCTTC
TRBJ1-2 many - 13 TRBV6-1 CASSVRRGYGYTF TGTGCCAGCAGTGTTCGCCGGGGCTATGGCTACACCTTC
TRBJ2-1 - TRBD2 14 TRBV14 CASSTLAGAGEQFF TGTGCCAGCAGCACGCTAGCGGGAGCGGGTGAGCAGTTCTTC
TRBJ2-3 - - 13 TRBV18 CASSPRPEDTQYF TGTGCCAGCTCACCAAGGCCCGAGGATACGCAGTATTTT
TRBJ2-5 many - 15 TRBV5-1 CASSAQGGPHETQYF TGCGCCAGCAGCGCACAAGGGGGGCCCCACGAGACCCAGTACTTC
TRBJ2-2 few - 12 TRBV12-3/TRBV12-4 CASSPVGGELFF TGTGCCAGTTCTCCGGTGGGGGGGGAGCTGTTTTTT
TRBJ1-4 - - 11 TRBV23-1 CASIRQEKLFF TGCGCCAGCATCCGACAGGAAAAACTGTTTTTT
TRBJ2-1 many - 15 TRBV19 CASSSLERFSHEQFF TGTGCCAGTAGTTCCCTGGAGCGGTTTTCCCATGAGCAGTTCTTC
TRBJ2-5 many - 15 TRBV5-1 CASGNGQTIQETQYF TGCGCCAGCGGAAACGGACAGACGATCCAAGAGACCCAGTACTTC
TRBJ1-6 - - 14 TRBV20-1 CSARPWQENSPLHF TGCAGTGCAAGACCTTGGCAGGAAAATTCACCCCTCCACTTT
TRBJ2-7 many - 17 TRBV5-5 CASSLELRPSYNYEQYF TGTGCCAGCAGCTTGGAGCTTCGGCCTTCGTACAACTACGAGCAGTACTTC
TRBJ2-6 many - 14 TRBV28 CASRQTSGANVLTF TGTGCCAGCAGGCAGACCTCTGGGGCCAACGTCCTGACTTTC
TRBJ2-7 - - 14 TRBV6-1 CASSKNRDFYEQYF TGTGCAAGCAGTAAGAACAGGGATTTCTACGAGCAGTACTTC
TRBJ2-1 many - 15 TRBV20-1 CSSLDGGGPNNEQFF TGCAGTTCGCTAGACGGGGGAGGCCCGAACAATGAGCAGTTCTTC
TRBJ2-3 few - 13 TRBV12-3/TRBV12-4 CATRRKVTDTQYF TGTGCCACCCGAAGGAAGGTCACAGATACGCAGTATTTT
TRBJ2-5 few - 10 TRBV29-1 CSIVIRTQYF TGCAGCATCGTTATTAGGACCCAGTACTTC
TRBJ2-1 few TRBD2 16 TRBV7-2 CASTRPGTSGRNEQFF TGTGCCAGCACCCGACCCGGGACTAGCGGGAGGAATGAGCAGTTCTTC
TRBJ2-7 - - 12 TRBV29-1 CSVLGPGYEQYF TGCAGCGTTCTCGGCCCGGGATACGAGCAGTACTTC
TRBJ2-1 - - 13 TRBV5-1 CASRQTVNNEQFF TGCGCCAGCAGGCAGACTGTGAACAATGAGCAGTTCTTC
TRBJ2-2 many - 14 TRBV12-3/TRBV12-4 CASSLGDGTGELFF TGTGCCAGCAGTTTGGGAGATGGCACCGGGGAGCTGTTTTTT
TRBJ2-7 many TRBD2 14 TRBV5-1 CASSGSTSGYEQYF TGCGCCAGCAGCGGATCGACTAGCGGCTACGAGCAGTACTTC
TRBJ2-7 many TRBD2 16 TRBV4-2 CASSQDDSGEIYEQYF TGTGCCAGCAGCCAAGATGATAGCGGGGAAATTTACGAGCAGTACTTC
TRBJ2-6 - - 14 TRBV12-3/TRBV12-4 CASSTGAGANVLTF TGTGCCAGCAGTACCGGGGCTGGGGCCAACGTCCTGACTTTC
TRBJ2-3 - - 14 TRBV20-1 CSASLAGFTDTQYF TGCAGTGCAAGTCTAGCAGGGTTCACAGATACGCAGTATTTT